This paragraph covers one T cell receptor (beta chain) sequence. This entry is derived from a study of blood T cell repertoires in COVID-19. This CDR3 contains 16 residues. V lost 5 bases and J lost 2; bases outside the gene matches: 8. Looked up from germline, CDR1 is MDHEN and CDR2 is SYDVKM. Clones were sequenced by immunoSEQ multiplex PCR, and TCRdb holds only the in-frame ones, with some missing. The data show 34,000 or so clones, with around 90% seen just once and roughly 2.1% held by the top ten. The receptor was isolated from a man aged 50-60 years with active or convalescent COVID-19. What was sequenced was peripheral blood. The chain couples TRBV28 to TRBJ1-5, with 8 bases aligning to TRBD1. The CDR3 reads CASSRTGLFGNQPQHF. Written as DNA, the CDR3 is TGTGCCAGCAGTCGGACAGGGCTATTTGGCAATCAGCCCCAGCATTTT.